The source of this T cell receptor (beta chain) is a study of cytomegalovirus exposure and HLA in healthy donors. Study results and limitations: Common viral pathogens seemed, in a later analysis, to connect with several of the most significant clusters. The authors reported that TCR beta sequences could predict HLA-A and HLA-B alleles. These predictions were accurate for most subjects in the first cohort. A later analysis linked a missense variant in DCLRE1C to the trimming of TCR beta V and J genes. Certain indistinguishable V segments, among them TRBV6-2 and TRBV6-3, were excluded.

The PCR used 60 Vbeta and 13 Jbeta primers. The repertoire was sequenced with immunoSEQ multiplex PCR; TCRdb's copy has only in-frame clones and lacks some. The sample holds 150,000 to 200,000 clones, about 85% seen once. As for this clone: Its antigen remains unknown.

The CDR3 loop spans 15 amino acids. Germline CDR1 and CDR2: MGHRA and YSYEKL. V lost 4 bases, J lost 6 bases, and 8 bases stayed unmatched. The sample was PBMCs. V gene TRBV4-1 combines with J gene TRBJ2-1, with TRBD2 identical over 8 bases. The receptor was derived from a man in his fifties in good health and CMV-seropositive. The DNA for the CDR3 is TGCGCCAGCAGCCCCCTGGGCGGGAGGTCCAATGAGCAGTTCTTC. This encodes CASSPLGGRSNEQFF.